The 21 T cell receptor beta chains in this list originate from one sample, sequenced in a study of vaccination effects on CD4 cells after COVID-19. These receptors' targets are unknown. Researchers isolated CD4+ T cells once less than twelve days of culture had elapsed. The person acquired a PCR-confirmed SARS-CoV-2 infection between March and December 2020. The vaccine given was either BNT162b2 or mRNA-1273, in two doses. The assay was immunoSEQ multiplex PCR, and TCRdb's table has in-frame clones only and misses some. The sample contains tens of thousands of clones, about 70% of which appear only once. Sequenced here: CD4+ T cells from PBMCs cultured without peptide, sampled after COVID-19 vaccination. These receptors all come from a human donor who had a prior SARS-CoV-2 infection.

The CDR3: CASSEVTVRDEQYF. Here the CDR3 DNA reads TGTGCCAGCAGTGAAGTGACGGTGCGGGACGAGCAGTACTTC. The gene calls are TRBV2 and TRBJ2-7; possible D gene TRBD2, 5 bases. V was pared by 1 base and J by 5 bases, with 12 bases between. Germline loops: CDR1 SNHLY, CDR2 FYNNEI. The CDR3 is 14 amino acids.

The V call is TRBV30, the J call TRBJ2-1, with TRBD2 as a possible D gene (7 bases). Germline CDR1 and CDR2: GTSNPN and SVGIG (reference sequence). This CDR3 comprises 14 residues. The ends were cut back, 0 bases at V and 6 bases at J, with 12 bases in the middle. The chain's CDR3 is CAWSVGGGANEQFF. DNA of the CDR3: TGTGCCTGGAGTGTTGGCGGGGGCGCCAATGAGCAGTTCTTC. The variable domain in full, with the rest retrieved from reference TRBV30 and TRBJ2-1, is SQTIHQWPATLVQPVGSPLSLECTVEGTSNPNLYWYRQAAGRGLQLLFYSVGIGQISSEVPQNLSASRPQDRQFILSSKKLLLSDSGFYLCAWSVGGGANEQFFGPGTRLTVL.

The CDR3 sequence: CASSLGGGSYNEQFF. DNA of the CDR3: TGTGCCAGCAGCTTGGGAGGGGGCAGCTACAATGAGCAGTTCTTC. The chain combines TRBV5-8 with TRBJ2-1; 7 bases are a match to TRBD1. With 0 bases clipped from V and 3 bases from J, the junction kept 3 bases outside the gene matches. The CDR3 has 15 residues. Germline V lookup: CDR1 SGHTS, CDR2 YDEGEE.

The DNA for the CDR3 is TGTGCCAGCAGCTTAGGGTCTAGCGGGAGGCTGAACGAGCAGTACTTC. Protein product: CASSLGSSGRLNEQYF. This chain connects TRBV11-2 to TRBJ2-7; TRBD2 aligns across 11 bases. With 1 base clipped from V and 5 bases from J, the junction kept 7 bases outside the gene matches. The CDR3 totals 16 residues. Germline CDR1 is SGHAT and CDR2 is FQNNGV.

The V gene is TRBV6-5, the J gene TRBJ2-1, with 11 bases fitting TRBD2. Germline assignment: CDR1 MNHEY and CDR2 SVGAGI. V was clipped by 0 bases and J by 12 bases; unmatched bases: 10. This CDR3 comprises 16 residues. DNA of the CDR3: TGTGCCAGCAGTTACTCGACCACTAGCGGGAGACGTTGGCAGTTCTTC. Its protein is CASSYSTTSGRRWQFF.

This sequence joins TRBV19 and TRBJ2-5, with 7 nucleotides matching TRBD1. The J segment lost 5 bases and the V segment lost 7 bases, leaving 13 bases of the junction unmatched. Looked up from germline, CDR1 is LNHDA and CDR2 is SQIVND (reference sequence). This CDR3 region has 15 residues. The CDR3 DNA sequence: TGTGCCAGTATGATAGGGGGCGCTGGTCAGGAGACCCAGTACTTC. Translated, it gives CASMIGGAGQETQYF.

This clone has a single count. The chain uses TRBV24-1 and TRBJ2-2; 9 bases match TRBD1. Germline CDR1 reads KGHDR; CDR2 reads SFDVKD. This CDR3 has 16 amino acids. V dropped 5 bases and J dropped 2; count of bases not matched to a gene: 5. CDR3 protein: CATSVGTGKNTGELFF. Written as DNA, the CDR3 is TGTGCCACCAGTGTCGGGACAGGGAAAAACACCGGGGAGCTGTTTTTT.

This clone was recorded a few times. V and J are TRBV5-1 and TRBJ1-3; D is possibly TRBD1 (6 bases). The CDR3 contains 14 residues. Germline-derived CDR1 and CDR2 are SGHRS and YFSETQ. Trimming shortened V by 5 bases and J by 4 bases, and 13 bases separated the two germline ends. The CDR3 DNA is TGCGCCAGCAGTAATGCAGGGGACGGAAACACCATATATTTT. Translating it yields CASSNAGDGNTIYF.

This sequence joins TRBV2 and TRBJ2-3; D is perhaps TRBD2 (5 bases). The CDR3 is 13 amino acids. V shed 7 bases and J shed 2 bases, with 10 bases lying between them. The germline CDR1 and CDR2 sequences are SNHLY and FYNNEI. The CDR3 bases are TGTGCCAGCAATCCTAGCTTCACAGATACGCAGTATTTT. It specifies CASNPSFTDTQYF. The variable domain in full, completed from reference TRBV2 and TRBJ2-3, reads EPEVTQTPSHQVTQMGQEVILRCVPISNHLYFYWYRQILGQKVEFLVSFYNNEISEKSEIFDDQFSVERPDGSNFTLKIRSTKLEDSAMYFCASNPSFTDTQYFGPGTRLTVL.

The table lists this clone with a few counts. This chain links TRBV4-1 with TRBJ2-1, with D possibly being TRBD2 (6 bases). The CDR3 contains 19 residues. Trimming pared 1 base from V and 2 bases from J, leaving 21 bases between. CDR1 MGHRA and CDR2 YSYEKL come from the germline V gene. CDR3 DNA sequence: TGCGCCAGCAGCCAAGGCCCCTTAGCCGGGAGAGACGCCTACAATGAGCAGTTCTTC. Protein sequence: CASSQGPLAGRDAYNEQFF.

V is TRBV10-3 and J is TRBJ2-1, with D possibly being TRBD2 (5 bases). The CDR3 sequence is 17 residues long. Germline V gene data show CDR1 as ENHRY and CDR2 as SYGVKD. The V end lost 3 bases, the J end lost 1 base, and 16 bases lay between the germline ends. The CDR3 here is CAISDHTRGGSYNEQFF. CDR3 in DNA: TGTGCCATCAGTGACCATACTAGAGGCGGATCCTACAATGAGCAGTTCTTC.

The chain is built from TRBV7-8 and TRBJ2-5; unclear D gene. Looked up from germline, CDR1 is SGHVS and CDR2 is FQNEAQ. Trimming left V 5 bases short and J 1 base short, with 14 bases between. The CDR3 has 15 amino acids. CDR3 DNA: TGTGCCAGCAGCAAATACCGGGTCCTCCAAGAGACCCAGTACTTC. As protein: CASSKYRVLQETQYF.

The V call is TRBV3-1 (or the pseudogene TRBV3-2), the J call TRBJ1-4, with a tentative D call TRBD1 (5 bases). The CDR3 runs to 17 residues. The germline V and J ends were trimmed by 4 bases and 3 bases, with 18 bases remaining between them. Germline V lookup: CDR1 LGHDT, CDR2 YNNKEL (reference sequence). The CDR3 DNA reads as TGTGCCAGCAGCCCTCGGACACTCAACCTTTCTAATGAAAAACTGTTTTTT. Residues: CASSPRTLNLSNEKLFF.

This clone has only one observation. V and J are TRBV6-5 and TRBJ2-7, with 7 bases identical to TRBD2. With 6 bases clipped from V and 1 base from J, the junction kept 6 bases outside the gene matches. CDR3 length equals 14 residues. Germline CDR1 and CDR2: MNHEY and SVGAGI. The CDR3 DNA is TGTGCCAGCAGAGGGACTACGGATTCCTACGAGCAGTACTTC. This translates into CASRGTTDSYEQYF.

CDR3 nucleotide sequence: TGCGCCAGCAGCTTCAAGGAAGGACAGGGGGAGACCCAGTACTTC. Residues: CASSFKEGQGETQYF. The chain uses TRBV5-1 and TRBJ2-5; 9 bases fit TRBD1. V lost 2 bases and J lost 5; bases outside the gene matches: 7. Looked up from germline, CDR1 is SGHRS and CDR2 is YFSETQ. The CDR3 is 15 residues long.

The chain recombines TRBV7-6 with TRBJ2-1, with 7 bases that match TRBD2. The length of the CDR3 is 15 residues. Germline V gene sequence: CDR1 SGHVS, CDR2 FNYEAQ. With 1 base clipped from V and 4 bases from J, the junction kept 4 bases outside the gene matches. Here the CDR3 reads CASSLGLAAYNEQFF. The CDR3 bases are TGTGCCAGCAGCTTAGGACTAGCTGCGTACAATGAGCAGTTCTTC. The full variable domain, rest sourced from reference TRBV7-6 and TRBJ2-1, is GAGVSQSPRYKVTKRGQDVALRCDPISGHVSLYWYRQALGQGPEFLTYFNYEAQQDKSGLPNDRFSAERPEGSISTLTIQRTEQRDSAMYRCASSLGLAAYNEQFFGPGTRLTVL.

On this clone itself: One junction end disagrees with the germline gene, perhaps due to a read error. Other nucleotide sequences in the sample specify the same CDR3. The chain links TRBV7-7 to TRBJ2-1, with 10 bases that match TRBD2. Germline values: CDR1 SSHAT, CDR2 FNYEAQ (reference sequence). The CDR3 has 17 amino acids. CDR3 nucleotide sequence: TGCGCTAGCAGCTTCGACGAAACTAGCGGGGAAGGGGGTGAGCAGTTCTTC. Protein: CASSFDETSGEGGEQFF. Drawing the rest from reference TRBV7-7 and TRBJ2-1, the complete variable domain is GAGVSQSPRYKVTKRGQDVTLRCDPISSHATLYWYQQALGQGPEFLTYFNYEAQPDKSGLPSDRFSAERPEGSISTLTIQRTEQRDSAMYRCASSFDETSGEGGEQFFGPGTRLTVL.

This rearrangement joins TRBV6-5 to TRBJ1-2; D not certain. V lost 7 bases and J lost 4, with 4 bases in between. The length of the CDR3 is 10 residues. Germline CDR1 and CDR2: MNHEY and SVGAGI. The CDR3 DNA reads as TGTGCCAGCAATTTCTATGGCTACACCTTC. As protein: CASNFYGYTF.

CDR3 residues: CASILEPDGYSYNEQFF. The CDR3, as DNA: TGTGCCAGCATACTCGAGCCGGACGGATACTCCTACAATGAGCAGTTCTTC. The chain couples TRBV2 to TRBJ2-1; D not certain. V gave up 7 bases and J gave up 0 bases, with 19 bases separating them. The CDR3 has 17 residues. The germline gives CDR1 SNHLY, CDR2 FYNNEI.

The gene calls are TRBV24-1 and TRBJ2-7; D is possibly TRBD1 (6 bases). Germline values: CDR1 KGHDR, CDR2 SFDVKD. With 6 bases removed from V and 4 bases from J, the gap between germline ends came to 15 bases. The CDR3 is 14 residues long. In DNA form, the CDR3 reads TGTGCCACCAGTACAGGGCCAGGTGGTTACGAGCAGTACTTC. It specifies CATSTGPGGYEQYF.

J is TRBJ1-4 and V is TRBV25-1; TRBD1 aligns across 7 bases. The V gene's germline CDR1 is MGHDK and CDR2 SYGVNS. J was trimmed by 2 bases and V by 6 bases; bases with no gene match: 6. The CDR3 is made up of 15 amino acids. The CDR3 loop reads CASRTRGPTNEKLFF. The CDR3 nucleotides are TGTGCCAGCAGAACGAGGGGGCCGACTAATGAAAAACTGTTTTTT.